This T cell receptor (beta chain) appears in the sequencing data of a study of CD4+ T cells in melanoma. Study conclusions and caveats: A reported correlation linked neoantigen-specific CD4+ T cells to CD8+, macrophage and B cell function.

Data came from immunoSEQ multiplex PCR; TCRdb stores just in-frame clones and leaves some out. The table has some 110,000 clones, about nine tenths seen once. CDR3 size: 15 residues. The germline CDR1 and CDR2 sequences are SGHNT and YYREEE (reference sequence). V gave up 4 bases and J gave up 8 bases; unmatched junction bases: 9. Comment on this clone: The target antigen is unknown.

Sequencing input: peripheral blood. The sequence came from a human donor with melanoma. This chain uses TRBV5-4 with TRBJ1-4; TRBD1 aligns across 9 bases. The CDR3 here is CASSTRQGGPEKLFF. Written as DNA, the CDR3 is TGTGCCAGCAGCACAAGACAGGGGGGTCCGGAAAAACTGTTTTTT.